This TCR beta chain was found in a study of blood T cell repertoires in COVID-19. The V gene lost 4 bases and the J gene lost 8 bases, with 11 bases spanning the gap. The CDR3 length is 12 residues. CDR1 and CDR2 from the germline V gene are LNHDA and SQIVND (reference sequence). Data came from immunoSEQ multiplex PCR; TCRdb stores just in-frame clones and leaves some out. This sample has 80,000 or so clones, with around 90% found just once. The source is a man in his forties or fifties with acute or convalescent COVID-19. This chain uses TRBV19 with TRBJ1-2, with D possibly matching TRBD1 (5 bases). The sample comprised peripheral blood. The CDR3 protein is CASSTPPGGYTF. CDR3 bases: TGTGCCAGTAGTACTCCCCCAGGGGGCTACACCTTC. Full variable domain (remainder filled in from reference TRBV19 and TRBJ1-2): DGGITQSPKYLFRKEGQNVTLSCEQNLNHDAMYWYRQDPGQGLRLIYYSQIVNDFQKGDIAEGYSVSREKKESFPLTVTSAQKNPTAFYLCASSTPPGGYTFGSGTRLTVV.